These T cell receptor beta chains were read from a single sample in a study of T cell clonotyping in hematopoietic cell transplantation. TCRdb keeps only in-frame clones here, not all; method: immunoSEQ multiplex PCR. The sample has tens of thousands of clones, around 83% seen once. The sample consisted of peripheral blood mononuclear cells, taken before stem cell transplant. These TCRs come from a man aged 55 to 69 with myelodysplastic syndrome. Some clones in this sample may be carry-over from other donors' samples. CDR3s include the opening cysteine and the closing phenylalanine or tryptophan. D genes are given only for firm matches. Clone size appears in some rows only: once, few, many, or a class for an expanded clone.

. TRBJ1-1 TRBV27 . CASSLFGGMNTEAFF TGTGCCAGCAGTTTGTTCGGGGGTATGAACACTGAAGCTTTCTTT
. TRBJ1-4 TRBV5-4 . CASSLGRNEKLFF TGTGCCAGCAGCTTGGGCAGAAATGAAAAACTGTTTTTT
. TRBJ2-3 TRBV6-6 . CASSSFAADTQYF TGTGCCAGCAGCTCTTTTGCTGCAGATACGCAGTATTTT
. TRBJ2-7 TRBV5-1 . CASSSGPLNEQYF TGCGCCAGCAGCTCTGGCCCACTGAACGAGCAGTACTTC
. TRBJ2-2 TRBV19 . CASSTGGRPLRRTGELFF TGTGCCAGTAGTACAGGTGGACGGCCACTCAGGAGAACCGGGGAGCTGTTTTTT
. TRBJ1-5 TRBV30 TRBD1 CAWSRQGGNQPQHF TGTGCCTGGAGCCGACAGGGGGGCAATCAGCCCCAGCATTTT
. TRBJ1-6 TRBV19 . CASSYAGSGSPLHF TGTGCCAGTAGTTATGCTGGGTCTGGTTCACCCCTCCACTTT
. TRBJ1-4 TRBV10-3 . CAIGQWANEKLFF TGTGCCATCGGACAGTGGGCTAATGAAAAACTGTTTTTT
. TRBJ2-2 TRBV5-1 TRBD2 CASLSGGTTGELFF TGCGCCAGTCTTAGCGGGGGGACCACCGGGGAGCTGTTTTTT
. TRBJ2-2 TRBV19 TRBD1 CASREQGVTGELFF TGTGCCAGTAGGGAACAGGGGGTAACCGGGGAGCTGTTTTTT
. TRBJ2-1 TRBV27 TRBD2 CASRTGTSGGNEQFF TGTGCCAGCAGAACCGGGACTAGCGGGGGGAATGAGCAGTTCTTC
once TRBJ1-3 TRBV4-3 TRBD1 CASSPNSGGAGNTIYF TGCGCCAGCAGCCCAAACTCAGGGGGCGCCGGAAACACCATATATTTT
few TRBJ1-1 TRBV20-1 . CSASPGNRAFF TGCAGTGCTAGTCCAGGGAATCGAGCTTTCTTT
. TRBJ1-4 TRBV4-1 TRBD1 CASSQEGGTGTVNEKLFF TGCGCCAGCAGCCAAGAGGGGGGTACCGGGACAGTTAATGAAAAACTGTTTTTT
. TRBJ1-2 TRBV7-8 . CASSQPGANYGYTF TGTGCCAGCAGCCAGCCAGGGGCCAATTATGGCTACACCTTC
. TRBJ2-2 TRBV14 TRBD1 CASSPTSQGAIGELFF TGTGCCAGCAGTCCGACTTCACAGGGGGCTATCGGGGAGCTGTTTTTT
. TRBJ2-5 TRBV7-7 TRBD1 CASSLGTGVETQYF TGTGCTAGCAGCTTAGGGACAGGGGTAGAGACCCAGTACTTC
. TRBJ2-1 TRBV7-2 . CASTVTYNEQFF TGTGCCAGCACCGTAACCTACAATGAGCAGTTCTTC
. TRBJ1-5 TRBV19 . CASSVTVTNQPQHF TGTGCCAGTAGTGTGACAGTAACCAATCAGCCCCAGCATTTT
. TRBJ1-2 TRBV12-2 . CASRWRPQELEGYTF TGTGCAAGTCGCTGGAGACCCCAAGAGCTCGAGGGCTACACCTTC
. TRBJ2-2 TRBV5-1 . CASSLGGRTAGTGELFF TGCGCCAGCAGCTTGGGTGGGAGAACCGCCGGGACCGGGGAGCTGTTTTTT
. TRBJ1-5 TRBV27 . CASSLLGGQGNQPQHF TGTGCCAGCAGTTTATTGGGAGGACAAGGGAATCAGCCCCAGCATTTT
. TRBJ2-5 TRBV7-2 . CASSLWGAEETQYF TGTGCCAGCAGCTTGTGGGGGGCGGAAGAGACCCAGTACTTC
. TRBJ1-4 TRBV18 . CASSPPETNEKLFF TGTGCCAGCTCACCACCGGAAACTAATGAAAAACTGTTTTTT
. TRBJ2-2 TRBV6-1 . CASSLQGPGELFF TGTGCCAGCAGTCTACAGGGACCCGGGGAGCTGTTTTTT
. TRBJ1-6 TRBV29-1 . CSVRTDENSPLHF TGCAGCGTTCGGACGGACGAAAATTCACCCCTCCACTTT
once TRBJ1-3 TRBV6-6 . CASGERGNTIYF TGTGCCAGCGGAGAACGGGGAAACACCATATATTTT
. TRBJ2-5 TRBV5-6 TRBD2 CASSRGLAGIGETQYF TGTGCCAGCAGCCGGGGACTAGCGGGGATCGGGGAGACCCAGTACTTC
. TRBJ2-3 TRBV29-1 . CSVRSRGDTQYF TGCAGCGTTAGGAGCAGGGGAGATACGCAGTATTTT
. TRBJ2-2 TRBV6-1 TRBD2 CASGTGLAVTGELFF TGTGCCAGCGGCACGGGACTAGCGGTAACCGGGGAGCTGTTTTTT
. TRBJ2-7 TRBV19 . CASSIRVTYEQYF TGTGCCAGTAGTATCCGGGTTACCTACGAGCAGTACTTC
. TRBJ2-3 TRBV27 TRBD2 CASSLWGSRGGSTDTQYF TGTGCCAGCAGTTTATGGGGTTCGCGGGGGGGCTCGACAGATACGCAGTATTTT
. TRBJ2-5 TRBV6-5 . CASSYSIRGETQYF TGTGCCAGCAGTTACTCGATACGAGGCGAGACCCAGTACTTC
. TRBJ2-1 TRBV7-3 . CASSRRGVSFNEQFF TGTGCCAGCAGCCGACGTGGGGTCTCGTTCAATGAGCAGTTCTTC
. TRBJ2-7 TRBV5-1 TRBD2 CASGSGGAGNEQYF TGCGCCAGCGGCAGCGGGGGGGCGGGAAACGAGCAGTACTTC
. TRBJ1-3 TRBV6-5 . CASRRQVGNTIYF TGTGCCAGCAGGCGACAGGTTGGAAACACCATATATTTT
. TRBJ2-7 TRBV7-8 TRBD1 CASSSDRSEQYF TGTGCCAGCAGCTCGGACAGGTCCGAGCAGTACTTC